Listed here are 31 T cell receptor beta chains from one sample, sequenced in a study of neurological immune-mediated disorders. One entry per CDR3 protein results from TCRdb running MiXCR on the 5' RACE reads. This sample has roughly 66,000 distinct CDR3 sequences; approximately 5% occur once, and the top ten carry about 2.2%. The specimen was PBMCs. The receptors originated from a woman aged 70-85 years with multiple sclerosis.

The V gene is TRBV3-1, the J gene TRBJ2-2; TRBD1 agrees at 10 bases. V lost 6 bases to trimming and J lost 5 bases; unmatched junction nucleotides: 6. Germline CDR1 and CDR2: LGHDT and YNNKEL (reference sequence). The length of the CDR3 is 15 residues. DNA of the CDR3: TGTGCCAGCAGTCTTGCGGGACAGGGGACCGGGGAGCTGTTTTTT. This translates into CASSLAGQGTGELFF.

This clonotype has ten or more counts. V is TRBV4-1 and J is TRBJ1-6; 8 bases map to TRBD1. The CDR3 is made up of 20 amino acids. J lost 0 bases, V lost 1 base, and 11 bases had no gene match. The germline V gene has CDR1 MGHRA and CDR2 YSYEKL. CDR3 in DNA: TGCGCCAGCAGCCAAGCTTTCATAACAGGGGGTTACTCCTATAATTCACCCCTCCACTTT. This codes for CASSQAFITGGYSYNSPLHF.

This clonotype was observed a few times. The chain is built from TRBV11-2 and TRBJ2-3; possibly TRBD1 or TRBD2 for D (6 bases each). Trimming took off 5 bases at V and 3 bases at J, with 18 bases between the two ends. This CDR3 is built from 16 residues. Germline CDR1 SGHAT, CDR2 FQNNGV. The chain's CDR3 is CASSPGPKGGTDTQYF. CDR3 in DNA: TGTGCCAGCAGCCCAGGTCCAAAGGGGGGAACAGATACGCAGTATTTT.

This chain joins TRBV15 and TRBJ2-3; D is uncertain. Germline lookup yields CDR1 LNHNV and CDR2 YYDKDF (reference sequence). This CDR3 contains 14 residues. Between the trimmed V and J ends, which lost 1 base and 5 bases, there was a span of 10 bases. The DNA for the CDR3 is TGTGCCACCAGCAGAGGGGCCTCGGAAGATACGCAGTATTTT. It translates to CATSRGASEDTQYF.

This chain joins TRBV18 and TRBJ2-7, with a tentative D call TRBD1 (6 bases). Germline V gene data show CDR1 as KGHSH and CDR2 as LQKENI. The CDR3 totals 14 residues. Trimming shortened V by 2 bases and J by 7 bases, and 15 bases separated the two germline ends. CDR3 bases: TGTGCCAGCTCACCAACGGACAGAATGGGGGAGCAGTACTTC. Translation: CASSPTDRMGEQYF.

Many counts were recorded for this clonotype. The chain carries TRBV5-1 and TRBJ2-1; 8 bases line up with TRBD1. Trimming took 4 bases from V and 2 from J; bases not matched to a gene: 2. The CDR3 sequence is 14 residues long. Per germline, CDR1 SGHRS and CDR2 YFSETQ. This CDR3 reads CASSVDRAYNEQFF. CDR3 nucleotides: TGCGCCAGCAGCGTGGACAGGGCCTACAATGAGCAGTTCTTC.

There are many counts of this clonotype. The CDR3 loop is CASSLGQGARNEQFF. The CDR3 DNA is TGCGCCAGCAGCTTAGGACAGGGGGCGAGGAATGAGCAGTTCTTC. The chain links TRBV5-1 to TRBJ2-1, with 11 bases aligning to TRBD1. Germline trimming cut 2 bases from V and 7 bases from J; bases unmatched to any gene: 5. The CDR3 runs to 15 residues. From germline, CDR1 is SGHRS and CDR2 YFSETQ.

This clonotype was counted a few times. V and J are TRBV12-3 or TRBV12-4 and TRBJ2-5; D is undetermined. The CDR3 is 15 amino acids. V was clipped by 5 bases and J by 3 bases, with 16 bases between them. In DNA form, the CDR3 reads TGTGCCAGCAGTAAGCGACGGATTTGGGAAGAGACCCAGTACTTC. Translating gives CASSKRRIWEETQYF.

This clonotype was counted at least ten times. The J gene is TRBJ2-5, the V gene TRBV7-2; D not certain. The CDR3 covers 13 residues. The ends were cut back, 1 base at V and 3 bases at J, with 6 bases in the middle. Germline CDR1 and CDR2: SGHTA and FQGNSA. The CDR3 nucleotides read TGTGCCAGCAGCTTAGACCGAAAAGAGACCCAGTACTTC. As protein: CASSLDRKETQYF.

This chain uses TRBV12-3 or TRBV12-4 with TRBJ2-3, with 8 bases lining up with TRBD2. J gave up 5 bases and V 4 bases, and 8 bases lay outside the gene matches. The CDR3 is 15 residues long. The CDR3 DNA reads TGTGCCAGCAGTTCCCCGGGGGGGAGAGGAGATACGCAGTATTTT. Translation gives CASSSPGGRGDTQYF.

The chain joins TRBV18 to TRBJ1-1, with a tentative D call TRBD1 (5 bases). The germline V gene encodes CDR1 KGHSH and CDR2 LQKENI. The CDR3 is 14 amino acids. With 4 bases removed from V and 0 bases from J, the gap between germline ends came to 9 bases. The CDR3 nucleotides are TGTGCCAGCTCACTGGACATATTGAACACTGAAGCTTTCTTT. It translates to CASSLDILNTEAFF.

At least ten counts were recorded for this clonotype. This chain connects TRBV5-6 to TRBJ2-7, with TRBD2 matching 14 bases. CDR3 length: 16 residues. The germline CDR1 and CDR2 sequences are SGHDT and YYEEEE. V shed 5 bases, J shed 3 bases, and the junction held 7 bases outside the gene matches. Written as DNA, the CDR3 is TGTGCCAGCAGACCGGGGACTAGCGGGAGATACTACGAGCAGTACTTC. It specifies CASRPGTSGRYYEQYF.

The rearrangement links TRBV29-1 to TRBJ1-4; 9 bases agree with TRBD1. Trimming cost V 7 bases and J 7 bases; bases outside gene matches: 4. The CDR3 covers 12 residues. Germline V CDR1 and CDR2: SQVTM, ANQGSEA. CDR3 sequence reads: CSAGTGREKLFF. The DNA for the CDR3 is TGCAGCGCCGGGACAGGGCGTGAAAAACTGTTTTTT.

Many counts were recorded for this clonotype. This chain connects TRBV7-9 to TRBJ2-6; D might be TRBD1 (5 bases). Germline V gene data show CDR1 as SEHNR and CDR2 as FQNEAQ (reference sequence). CDR3 length: 15 amino acids. Trimming cost V 0 bases and J 3 bases, with 6 bases left between them. The CDR3 DNA is TGTGCCAGCAGCTTAGCAGGGGTTGGGGCCAACGTCCTGACTTTC. Translating it yields CASSLAGVGANVLTF. Full variable domain (rest looked up from reference TRBV7-9 and TRBJ2-6): DTGVSQNPRHKITKRGQNVTFRCDPISEHNRLYWYRQTLGQGPEFLTYFQNEAQLEKSRLLSDRFSAERPKGSFSTLEIQRTEQGDSAMYLCASSLAGVGANVLTFGAGSRLTVL.

Ten or more counts support this clonotype. The chain joins TRBV7-6 to TRBJ2-7; no clear D gene. Per the germline V gene, CDR1 is SGHVS and CDR2 is FNYEAQ. The CDR3 is 14 residues long. Deletions cut 0 bases from V and 2 bases from J, with 8 bases between. DNA of the CDR3: TGTGCCAGCAGCTTAGCGGGATCAACCTACGAGCAGTACTTC. Its protein product is CASSLAGSTYEQYF.

This clonotype was seen a single time. The rearrangement uses TRBV20-1 and TRBJ1-1, with D hard to call. CDR1 is DFQATT, CDR2 SNEGSKA, per germline (reference sequence). The CDR3 covers 12 residues. V dropped 4 bases and J dropped 1 base, with 7 bases sitting between them. The CDR3 coding sequence is TGCAGTGCTAAACAGCCGAACACTGAAGCTTTCTTT. This encodes CSAKQPNTEAFF.

In DNA, the CDR3 is TGTGCCACCAGCACTAACAATGAGCAGTTCTTC. Its protein product is CATSTNNEQFF. The chain carries TRBV15 and TRBJ2-1; D gene unclear. This CDR3 has 11 residues. The V and J ends lost 4 bases and 5 bases respectively, with 3 bases between them. Germline V gene lookup returns CDR1 LNHNV and CDR2 YYDKDF (reference sequence).

Ten or more counts support this clonotype. This chain joins TRBV5-1 and TRBJ1-1; 9 bases are shared with TRBD1. This CDR3 has 15 residues. Germline values: CDR1 SGHRS, CDR2 YFSETQ. Trimming cost V 6 bases and J 0 bases; bases outside gene matches: 6. The CDR3 sequence is CASKGQGSLNTEAFF. The CDR3 DNA reads TGCGCCAGCAAGGGACAGGGCTCGTTGAACACTGAAGCTTTCTTT. Full variable domain (missing parts from reference TRBV5-1 and TRBJ1-1): KAGVTQTPRYLIKTRGQQVTLSCSPISGHRSVSWYQQTPGQGLQFLFEYFSETQRNKGNFPGRFSGRQFSNSRSEMNVSTLELGDSALYLCASKGQGSLNTEAFFGQGTRLTVV.

In its sample, this clonotype ranks as medium-sized (0.01 to 0.1%). The gene calls are TRBV12-3 or TRBV12-4 and TRBJ1-2, with D possibly TRBD1 on 5 matching bases. Deletions cut 1 base from V and 8 bases from J, with 5 bases between. This CDR3 is built from 11 residues. The CDR3: CASSLEGGYTF. The DNA of the CDR3 is TGTGCCAGCAGTTTAGAGGGGGGCTACACCTTC.

Worth noting for this clonotype: This may stem from a read error, because a much larger clone lies one nucleotide away. In nucleotides, the CDR3 is TGCAGTGCTAGTCACGTGAATAGCAATCAGCCCCAGCATTTT. Amino acid sequence: CSASHVNSNQPQHF. The chain employs TRBV20-1 and TRBJ1-5; D remains ambiguous. Trimming took off 3 bases at V and 0 bases at J, with 9 bases between the two ends. Germline V gene lookup returns CDR1 DFQATT and CDR2 SNEGSKA (reference sequence). The CDR3 totals 14 residues.

This clonotype has only one observation. A read error is possible here, since a much larger clone lies one base away. The CDR3 nucleotides are TGTGCCAGCAGCCAAGGACAGGCACTCACTGAAGCTTTCTTT. This codes for CASSQGQALTEAFF. The rearrangement links TRBV7-6 to TRBJ1-1; 7 bases are a match to TRBD1. V shed 5 bases and J 4 bases; nucleotides not matched to a gene: 7. Germline CDR1 and CDR2: SGHVS and FNYEAQ. This CDR3 spans 14 amino acids. The full variable domain, with the rest looked up from reference TRBV7-6 and TRBJ1-1, is GAGVSQSPRYKVTKRGQDVALRCDPISGHVSLYWYRQALGQGPEFLTYFNYEAQQDKSGLPNDRFSAERPEGSISTLTIQRTEQRDSAMYRCASSQGQALTEAFFGQGTRLTVV.

This clonotype was found many times. The chain joins TRBV7-9 to TRBJ2-7; a weak D match, TRBD2 (5 bases). Trimming pared 2 bases from V and 4 bases from J, leaving 18 bases between. Germline lookup yields CDR1 SEHNR and CDR2 FQNEAQ (reference sequence). The CDR3 totals 16 residues. CDR3 DNA: TGTGCCAGCAGCTTAAGTACCGGGATTGGGGAGTACGAGCAGTACTTC. Translation: CASSLSTGIGEYEQYF.

This clonotype was seen ten or more times. This chain joins TRBV5-1 and TRBJ2-7; tentative D call: TRBD2 (6 bases). Germline CDR1 is SGHRS and CDR2 is YFSETQ. The CDR3 runs 14 residues. Trimming pared 3 bases from V and 2 bases from J, leaving 12 bases between. The CDR3 DNA reads as TGCGCCAGCAGCTCCAGCGGACTAACCTACGAGCAGTACTTC. It yields the protein CASSSSGLTYEQYF.

This clonotype was recorded at least ten times. The chain carries TRBV29-1 and TRBJ2-7; 8 bases are a match to TRBD1. CDR3 size: 13 residues. The germline V gene encodes CDR1 SQVTM and CDR2 ANQGSEA. V was clipped by 6 bases and J by 3 bases; unmatched bases: 7. CDR3 bases: TGCAGCGTCCGGACAGGGCCAGACTACGAGCAGTACTTC. Residues: CSVRTGPDYEQYF.

This clonotype came up many times. The chain recombines TRBV7-2 with TRBJ2-7, with a tentative D call TRBD1 (7 bases). Germline V gene sequence: CDR1 SGHTA, CDR2 FQGNSA. Trimming cost V 5 bases and J 4 bases, with 18 bases left between them. This CDR3 has 15 residues. Here the CDR3 reads CASSHRTGGEYEQYF. The DNA of the CDR3 is TGTGCCAGCAGCCACCGGACAGGAGGGGAATACGAGCAGTACTTC.

J is TRBJ1-1 and V is TRBV5-6; perhaps TRBD1 as D (5 bases). The CDR3 sequence is 16 residues long. The ends were cut back, 1 base at V and 0 bases at J, with 13 bases in the middle. The germline V gene has CDR1 SGHDT and CDR2 YYEEEE. CDR3 sequence reads: CASSLSRGRLNTEAFF. The CDR3 DNA reads TGTGCCAGCAGCTTGTCCCGGGGACGGTTGAACACTGAAGCTTTCTTT.

This clonotype occurred many times. This chain uses TRBV5-1 with TRBJ2-7; a weak D match, TRBD2 (6 bases). V lost 7 bases, J lost 4 bases, and 21 bases lay in between. The CDR3 runs 15 residues. Germline values: CDR1 SGHRS, CDR2 YFSETQ. CDR3 coding DNA: TGCGCCAGCCAAACGGGACTGGGGGTGCAATACGAGCAGTACTTC. Encoded protein: CASQTGLGVQYEQYF.

In its sample, this clonotype was seen many times. The gene calls are TRBV10-1 and TRBJ2-1; 10 nucleotides match TRBD2. V was clipped by 8 bases and J by 8 bases; unmatched bases: 15. The CDR3 contains 16 residues. Germline CDR1 WNHNN, CDR2 SYGVQD (reference sequence). CDR3 loop: CASSRGGLAGEYEQFF. The CDR3 DNA reads as TGCGCCAGCTCCCGCGGAGGGCTAGCGGGAGAATATGAGCAGTTCTTC.

This clonotype has ten or more counts. The chain joins TRBV14 to TRBJ2-1; 11 bases fit TRBD2. The CDR3 sequence is 20 residues long. Germline CDR1 is SGHDN and CDR2 is FVKESK. Losses at the gene ends were 4 bases for V and 5 bases for J; bases not matched to a gene: 19. Here the CDR3 DNA reads TGTGCCAGCAGCCCTCTCAAAGGGACTTTCACTAGCGGGAGTAACAATGAGCAGTTCTTC. Amino acids: CASSPLKGTFTSGSNNEQFF.

This clonotype has ten or more counts. This chain joins TRBV12-3 or TRBV12-4 and TRBJ2-7; D tentatively fits TRBD1 or TRBD2 (5 bases each). The germline V and J ends were trimmed by 7 bases and 0 bases, with 13 bases remaining between them. This CDR3 comprises 14 residues. CDR3 protein: CASTRGPSSYEQYF. As DNA, the CDR3 is TGTGCCAGCACCCGGGGCCCGAGCTCCTACGAGCAGTACTTC.

This clonotype was counted at least ten times. The rearrangement links TRBV7-9 to TRBJ1-4; no definite D call. Germline lookup yields CDR1 SEHNR and CDR2 FQNEAQ (reference sequence). The CDR3 is made up of 13 amino acids. V lost 1 base, J lost 4 bases, and 4 bases lay in between. The DNA of the CDR3 is TGTGCCAGCAGCTTAGGGATTAATGAAAAACTGTTTTTT. This sequence encodes CASSLGINEKLFF.